The sequence of this TCR beta chain was determined in a study of T cells in Graves' hyperthyroidism and ophthalmopathy. Germline V gene data show CDR1 as SGHDN and CDR2 as FVKESK. Trimming took 1 base from V and 0 from J, leaving 7 bases between them. The CDR3 covers 14 residues. Researchers took RNA transcripts and amplified the TCR beta CDR3 regions from them. HTBI primers were the set used in a first-round RT-PCR of the TCR CDR3. TCRdb reprocessed the multiplex PCR reads via MiXCR and lists one record per CDR3 protein. The table includes 750,000 to 900,000 distinct CDR3 sequences, 38% detected once. The table lists this clonotype with a few counts.

The source of this sequence is a man between 18 and 35 years old with Graves' hyperthyroidism. The chain couples TRBV14 to TRBJ2-7; D unclear. The sequenced sample consisted of blood. CDR3 bases: TGTGCCAGCAGCCAAGGTCCAGTCTCCTACGAGCAGTACTTC. Amino acids: CASSQGPVSYEQYF.